The rows below give T cell receptor beta chains drawn from one sample of a study of T cell responses to AZD1222 COVID-19 vaccine. Sequencing was performed with immunoSEQ multiplex PCR; in TCRdb, only in-frame clones are kept and a portion is missing. The data contain fewer than 200,000 clones, 80% to 95% of them singletons. The material sequenced was peripheral blood, taken on day 0 of AZD1222 vaccination. These receptors came from an adult in good health. Each CDR3 is given with its conserved first and last residue. Fields, in order: clone size, V gene, J gene, D gene, CDR3 protein, CDR3 DNA. A D gene is named only where the DNA matches it firmly. Rows give clone size only sometimes, using once, few, many, or a class for an expanded clone.

NA	TRBV11-2	TRBJ2-2	NA	CASSLPGLSTGELFF	TGTGCCAGCAGCTTACCGGGCCTAAGCACCGGGGAGCTGTTTTTT
NA	TRBV7-8	TRBJ1-6	NA	CASSPFQQRHSPLHF	TGTGCCAGCAGCCCCTTCCAGCAAAGGCATTCACCCCTCCACTTT
NA	TRBV3-1/TRBV3-2	TRBJ1-2	NA	CASSQAWSAGRANYGYTF	TGTGCCAGCAGCCAAGCTTGGAGTGCGGGGAGGGCTAACTATGGCTACACCTTC
NA	TRBV3-1/TRBV3-2	TRBJ1-2	NA	CASSQEYWAGGHGYTF	TGTGCCAGCAGCCAAGAATATTGGGCTGGGGGACATGGCTACACCTTC
NA	TRBV23-1	TRBJ2-3	TRBD1	CASTHGQEIPTDTQYF	TGCGCCAGCACCCACGGACAGGAGATCCCCACAGATACGCAGTATTTT
NA	TRBV7-2	TRBJ1-2	TRBD1	CASSLTQGGYTF	TGTGCCAGCAGCCTCACACAGGGGGGCTACACCTTC
NA	TRBV6-5	TRBJ1-6	NA	CASSYQGSSPLHF	TGTGCCAGCAGTTACCAGGGTAGTTCACCCCTCCACTTT
NA	TRBV6-5	TRBJ1-5	TRBD1	CATYRGSAQPQHF	TGTGCCACCTACAGGGGGTCAGCTCAGCCCCAGCATTTT
NA	TRBV28	TRBJ1-2	NA	CASSPLGREWEYYGYTF	TGTGCCAGCAGTCCTCTGGGGAGGGAATGGGAGTACTATGGCTACACCTTC
NA	TRBV6-1	TRBJ2-3	NA	CASSEVLVDTQYF	TGTGCCAGCAGTGAAGTGCTAGTAGATACGCAGTATTTT
NA	TRBV19	TRBJ2-7	NA	CASSPGTSFYEQYF	TGTGCCAGTAGTCCAGGGACATCCTTTTACGAGCAGTACTTC
NA	TRBV2	TRBJ1-3	TRBD1	CASMGTGAGNTIYF	TGTGCCAGCATGGGAACAGGGGCTGGAAACACCATATATTTT
NA	TRBV5-1	TRBJ1-4	TRBD1	CASSRGTATNEKLFF	TGCGCCAGCAGCCGCGGGACAGCAACTAATGAAAAACTGTTTTTT
NA	TRBV7-9	TRBJ2-3	NA	CASSLSGARSTDTQYF	TGTGCCAGCAGCTTGTCGGGAGCCCGATCCACAGATACGCAGTATTTT
NA	TRBV24-1	TRBJ2-1	NA	CATSRRGFDEQFF	TGTGCCACCAGTAGACGGGGTTTCGATGAGCAATTCTTC
NA	TRBV7-2	TRBJ2-1	TRBD2	CASSLAGTSGDNEQFF	TGTGCCAGCAGCTTAGCCGGGACTAGCGGGGACAATGAGCAGTTCTTC
NA	TRBV28	TRBJ1-1	NA	CASRTWREAFF	TGTGCCAGCAGAACCTGGCGTGAAGCTTTCTTT
NA	TRBV28	TRBJ1-5	TRBD1	CASSLLTGQNQPQHF	TGTGCCAGCAGCCTATTGACAGGGCAAAATCAGCCCCAGCATTTT
NA	TRBV29-1	TRBJ2-1	NA	CSVGGPGEGSYNEQFF	TGCAGCGTTGGGGGCCCGGGAGAAGGGTCCTACAATGAGCAGTTCTTC
NA	TRBV20-1	TRBJ2-3	NA	CSASLAASTDTQYF	TGCAGTGCTAGTCTGGCGGCTAGCACAGATACGCAGTATTTT
NA	TRBV7-2	TRBJ2-5	NA	CASSSGQLETQYF	TGTGCCAGCAGCTCAGGACAGTTAGAGACCCAGTACTTC
NA	TRBV18	TRBJ1-1	NA	CASSLGENTEAFF	TGTGCCAGCTCCCTAGGCGAGAACACTGAAGCTTTCTTT
NA	TRBV10-2	TRBJ2-3	NA	CATSRGSGLTRDTQYF	TGCGCCACCAGTCGAGGTTCGGGTTTAACTCGGGATACGCAGTATTTT
few	TRBV10-2	TRBJ2-7	NA	CASSEGSGSYEQYF	TGCGCCAGCAGTGAAGGTAGCGGATCCTACGAGCAGTACTTC
NA	TRBV2	TRBJ1-2	NA	CASSDWGGAGYGYTF	TGTGCCAGCAGTGATTGGGGGGGCGCTGGCTATGGCTACACCTTC
once	TRBV28	TRBJ1-1	TRBD1	CASSSHRGRGNTEAFF	TGTGCCAGCAGTTCCCACAGGGGAAGGGGGAACACTGAAGCTTTCTTT
NA	TRBV30	TRBJ1-3	NA	CASHPTASLSGNTIYF	TGTGCCTCCCACCCGACAGCCAGTCTCTCTGGAAACACCATATATTTT
NA	TRBV30	TRBJ1-1	NA	CAWTIRGIETFF	TGTGCCTGGACCATTAGGGGGATTGAAACTTTCTTT
NA	TRBV18	TRBJ1-2	NA	CASSQGEYYGYTF	TGTGCCAGCTCACAGGGGGAATACTATGGCTACACCTTC
NA	TRBV13	TRBJ2-2	NA	CASSFRVTTGELFF	TGTGCCAGCAGCTTTCGGGTGACCACCGGGGAGCTGTTTTTT
NA	TRBV27	TRBJ2-3	TRBD2	CASSLSFLAGGPYTQYF	TGTGCCAGCAGTTTGTCTTTCTTAGCGGGAGGGCCGTATACGCAGTATTTT
NA	TRBV6-6	TRBJ1-2	TRBD1	CASSLPGQNYGYTF	TGTGCCAGCAGTCTACCGGGACAGAACTATGGCTACACCTTC
NA	TRBV11-2	TRBJ2-6	NA	CASSLGGNRANVLTF	TGTGCCAGCAGCTTAGGAGGGAACAGGGCCAACGTCCTGACTTTC
NA	TRBV29-1	TRBJ2-7	NA	CSVGQPLSYEQYF	TGCAGCGTCGGACAGCCTCTTTCCTACGAGCAGTACTTC
NA	TRBV6-1	TRBJ2-1	TRBD2	CASSEVAGYNEQFF	TGTGCCAGCAGTGAGGTAGCGGGTTACAATGAGCAGTTCTTC
NA	TRBV19	TRBJ2-1	NA	CASSIYNEQFF	TGTGCCAGTAGTATATACAATGAGCAGTTCTTC
NA	TRBV7-3	TRBJ1-5	NA	CASSLGLNQPQHF	TGTGCCAGCAGCTTGGGACTAAATCAGCCCCAGCATTTT
NA	TRBV20-1	TRBJ2-3	TRBD2	CSASNPAGEVGTQYF	TGCAGTGCTAGTAATCCAGCGGGGGAGGTGGGTACGCAGTATTTT
NA	TRBV30	TRBJ1-3	NA	CAWSVWSSGNTIYF	TGTGCCTGGAGCGTCTGGAGCTCTGGAAACACCATATATTTT
few	TRBV19	TRBJ2-5	TRBD1	CASSSTGQGLQETQYF	TGTGCCAGTAGTTCCACAGGACAGGGGCTCCAAGAGACCCAGTACTTC
NA	TRBV7-2	TRBJ1-1	TRBD1	CASSSFSTGARGTEAFF	TGTGCCAGCAGCAGCTTCTCGACAGGGGCGCGGGGCACTGAAGCTTTCTTT
NA	TRBV30	TRBJ1-1	NA	CAWSRQFEAFF	TGTGCCTGGAGCAGACAATTTGAAGCTTTCTTT
NA	TRBV18	TRBJ2-1	TRBD2	CASSPTTSGSLNEQFF	TGTGCCAGCTCACCGACGACTAGCGGGAGTTTAAATGAGCAGTTCTTC
once	TRBV24-1	TRBJ2-7	NA	CATSDLRGIYEQYF	TGTGCCACCAGTGATTTGCGGGGGATCTACGAGCAGTACTTC
NA	TRBV18	TRBJ1-2	NA	CASSPQWGYGYTF	TGTGCCAGCTCACCACAGTGGGGTTATGGCTACACCTTC
NA	TRBV24-1	TRBJ2-1	NA	CATSGGKDNEQFF	TGTGCCACCAGTGGGGGTAAGGATAATGAGCAGTTCTTC
NA	TRBV24-1	TRBJ1-1	NA	CATSDLTGTEAFF	TGTGCCACCAGTGATTTGACCGGGACTGAAGCTTTCTTT
once	TRBV27	TRBJ2-7	NA	CASSPLTGRNEQYF	TGTGCCAGCAGTCCCCTCACAGGGCGGAACGAGCAGTACTTC
NA	TRBV28	TRBJ1-1	NA	CASSPVGGSEAFF	TGTGCCAGCAGTCCAGTAGGGGGATCTGAAGCTTTCTTT
NA	TRBV7-2	TRBJ2-7	TRBD1	CASSSRQGAGWEQYF	TGTGCCAGCAGCTCCCGACAGGGGGCCGGATGGGAGCAGTACTTC
NA	TRBV30	TRBJ1-4	TRBD1	CAWSVQGINEKLFF	TGTGCCTGGAGTGTACAGGGGATTAATGAAAAACTGTTTTTT
NA	TRBV2	TRBJ2-7	TRBD1	CASSGDRPSSYEQYF	TGTGCCAGCAGTGGGGACAGGCCGAGCTCCTACGAGCAGTACTTC
once	TRBV19	TRBJ2-4	TRBD1	CASRVGQGGQNIQYF	TGTGCCAGTAGGGTCGGACAGGGAGGTCAAAACATTCAGTACTTC
NA	TRBV25-1	TRBJ1-2	NA	CASSDHINYGYTF	TGTGCCAGCAGTGATCATATCAACTATGGCTACACCTTC
NA	TRBV3-1/TRBV3-2	TRBJ2-7	NA	CASSQGPRGYEQYF	TGTGCCAGCAGCCAAGGGCCTAGGGGCTACGAGCAGTACTTC
once	TRBV6-5	TRBJ2-1	TRBD2	CASSSSGKIYNEQFF	TGTGCCAGCAGCTCTAGCGGGAAAATCTACAATGAGCAGTTCTTC
NA	TRBV7-9	TRBJ2-3	TRBD2	CASSSPRLAGRTDTQYF	TGTGCCAGCAGCTCCCCCAGACTAGCGGGGAGGACAGATACGCAGTATTTT